One and the same sample provided the 13 T cell receptor beta chains below, sequenced in a study of T cell responses to AZD1222 COVID-19 vaccine. Profiled with immunoSEQ multiplex PCR; TCRdb holds only in-frame clones, not every one. The sample shows around 120,000 clones, roughly 91% of them seen only once. Sequences were derived from peripheral blood, sampled 28 days after the second AZD1222 dose. The receptor set was obtained from an adult who received the AZD1222 COVID-19 vaccine.

In this sample, this clone turned up once. The chain employs TRBV6-5 and TRBJ2-2, with D perhaps matching TRBD2 (6 bases). There are 13 residues in the CDR3. CDR1 and CDR2 from the germline V gene are MNHEY and SVGAGI. The V end was cut by 5 bases, the J end by 6 bases, with 10 bases between. The CDR3 here is CASSTRLAGELFF. The CDR3 nucleotides are TGTGCCAGCAGTACCCGACTAGCCGGGGAGCTGTTTTTT.

This clone was detected a few times. V usage is TRBV4-1 and J usage is TRBJ2-2, with TRBD2 identical over 14 bases. Germline V gene lookup returns CDR1 MGHRA and CDR2 YSYEKL. Trimming took 1 base from V and 5 from J; bases not matched to a gene: 6. There are 18 residues in the CDR3. The CDR3 DNA sequence: TGCGCCAGCAGCCAAGTGGGGACTAGCGGGGGCGCGACCGGGGAGCTGTTTTTT. Its translation: CASSQVGTSGGATGELFF.

The chain joins TRBV12-3 or TRBV12-4 to TRBJ1-5; D is ambiguous. This CDR3 contains 12 residues. Trimming shortened V by 5 bases and J by 7 bases, and 9 bases separated the two germline ends. The CDR3 nucleotides read TGTGCCAGCAGTCAAACTCTACAGCCCCAGCATTTT. Amino acids: CASSQTLQPQHF.

The J gene is TRBJ2-3, the V gene TRBV5-1, with 11 bases lining up with TRBD2. J was trimmed by 6 bases and V by 0 bases; bases with no gene match: 3. This CDR3 region has 15 residues. Germline V lookup: CDR1 SGHRS, CDR2 YFSETQ. The CDR3 DNA reads as TGCGCCAGCAGCTTGGGACTAGCGGGGATCGATACGCAGTATTTT. Protein product: CASSLGLAGIDTQYF.

CDR3 bases: TGTGCCAGCAGCTCCAGGGGGCTCTCTAACTATGGCTACACCTTC. Its translation: CASSSRGLSNYGYTF. The chain employs TRBV7-8 and TRBJ1-2; 8 bases align to TRBD1. V lost 4 bases, J lost 0 bases, and 4 bases stayed unmatched. CDR1 is SGHVS, CDR2 FQNEAQ, per germline. This CDR3 region has 15 residues.

A single count supports this clone. The chain couples TRBV7-9 to TRBJ1-3; 9 bases are a match to TRBD1. With 4 bases clipped from V and 7 bases from J, the junction kept 8 bases outside the gene matches. This CDR3 contains 15 residues. Germline V gene data show CDR1 as SEHNR and CDR2 as FQNEAQ (reference sequence). The CDR3, as DNA: TGTGCCAGCAGCTCTACAACAGGGGGCTTCAACACCATATATTTT. Its protein is CASSSTTGGFNTIYF.

V gene TRBV4-3 combines with J gene TRBJ2-1; possibly TRBD1 for D (6 bases). The CDR3 loop spans 14 amino acids. Germline CDR1 and CDR2: LGHNA and YSLEER. Trimming cost V 2 bases and J 9 bases, with 14 bases left between them. CDR3 bases: TGCGCCAGCAGCCAATTTGAGACAGGTGGTGAGCAGTTCTTC. As protein: CASSQFETGGEQFF.

The rearrangement links TRBV29-1 to TRBJ2-7, with D unclear. This CDR3 spans 13 amino acids. With 0 bases removed from V and 1 base from J, the gap between germline ends came to 7 bases. The germline V gene encodes CDR1 SQVTM and CDR2 ANQGSEA. The CDR3 protein is CSVEDSGSYEQYF. The DNA of the CDR3 is TGCAGCGTTGAAGATTCGGGTTCCTACGAGCAGTACTTC.

The CDR3 nucleotides are TGTGCCAGCAGCGTATCTGGGACCCAAGGGGCCGAGCAGTACTTC. As protein: CASSVSGTQGAEQYF. The V gene is TRBV9, the J gene TRBJ2-7; D may be TRBD1 or TRBD2 (5 bases each). The CDR3 is 15 amino acids. Germline lookup yields CDR1 SGDLS and CDR2 YYNGEE. V shed 1 base and J shed 6 bases, with 17 bases lying between them.

The chain combines TRBV11-2 with TRBJ2-7; D is unresolved. The CDR3 is 15 amino acids. CDR1 SGHAT and CDR2 FQNNGV come from the germline V gene. The ends were cut back, 6 bases at V and 3 bases at J, with 18 bases in the middle. The CDR3 nucleotides are TGTGCCAGCAGAGAGGAGCAGGACCCAATCTACGAGCAGTACTTC. Its translation: CASREEQDPIYEQYF.

The rearrangement links TRBV28 to TRBJ1-5; 8 nucleotides match TRBD1. Germline values: CDR1 MDHEN, CDR2 SYDVKM. Unmatched junction bases numbered 10, after V lost 1 base and J lost 2 bases. This CDR3 contains 18 residues. The CDR3 nucleotides read TGTGCCAGCAGTTTATCGGCAGGGGGCGTATGGGGCAATCAGCCCCAGCATTTT. Its translation: CASSLSAGGVWGNQPQHF.

J is TRBJ1-2 and V is TRBV27; 9 bases match TRBD1. CDR1 is MNHEY, CDR2 SMNVEV, per germline (reference sequence). The CDR3 length is 16 residues. J was trimmed by 7 bases and V by 3 bases; bases with no gene match: 12. CDR3 in amino acids: CASSFSYRGLVSGYTF. The CDR3 DNA reads as TGTGCCAGCAGTTTTTCCTACAGGGGGCTGGTGAGTGGCTACACCTTC.

The V gene is TRBV18, the J gene TRBJ1-3, with no clear D. Germline V gene lookup returns CDR1 KGHSH and CDR2 LQKENI. V lost 2 bases and J 4 bases, leaving 6 bases between the germline ends. The CDR3 totals 13 residues. CDR3 DNA: TGTGCCAGCTCACCAGCGAGGGGAAACACCATATATTTT. Protein sequence: CASSPARGNTIYF.